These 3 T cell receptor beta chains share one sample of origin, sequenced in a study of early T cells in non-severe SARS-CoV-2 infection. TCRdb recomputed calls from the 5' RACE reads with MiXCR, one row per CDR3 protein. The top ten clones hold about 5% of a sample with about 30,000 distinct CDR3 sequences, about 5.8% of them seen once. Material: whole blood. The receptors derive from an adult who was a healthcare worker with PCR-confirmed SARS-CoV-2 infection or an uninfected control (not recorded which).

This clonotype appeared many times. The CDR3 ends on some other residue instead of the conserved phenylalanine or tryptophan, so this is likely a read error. The CDR3 DNA is TGTGCCAGCAGCCCCGGGACTAATGGTGAGCAGTTCTTG. Protein: CASSPGTNGEQFL. This chain uses TRBV7-6 with TRBJ2-1; 7 positions match TRBD2. Germline V gives CDR1 SGHVS, CDR2 FNYEAQ. V was clipped by 5 bases and J by 9 bases; unmatched bases: 7. The CDR3 has 13 amino acids.

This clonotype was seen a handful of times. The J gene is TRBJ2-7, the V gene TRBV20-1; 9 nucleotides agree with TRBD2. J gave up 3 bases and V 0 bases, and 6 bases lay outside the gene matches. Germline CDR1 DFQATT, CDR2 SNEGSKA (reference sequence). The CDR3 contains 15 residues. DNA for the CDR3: TGCAGTGCTAGAGACTGGCGGGAGGGCCGCTACGAGCAGTACTTC. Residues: CSARDWREGRYEQYF.

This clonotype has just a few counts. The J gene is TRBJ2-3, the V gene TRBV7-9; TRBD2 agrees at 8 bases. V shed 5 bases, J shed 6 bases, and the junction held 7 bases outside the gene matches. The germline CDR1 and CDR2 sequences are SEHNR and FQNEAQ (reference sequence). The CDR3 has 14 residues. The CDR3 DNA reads TGTGCCAGCAGCCGTGGACTAGCAAGGGATACGCAGTATTTT. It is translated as CASSRGLARDTQYF.